The 5 T cell receptor beta chains below were found in one sample sequenced in a study of T cell responses to AZD1222 COVID-19 vaccine. Using immunoSEQ multiplex PCR, the repertoire was profiled, and TCRdb retains in-frame clones only, with some absent. The table has some 120,000 clones, roughly 93% seen once. Sequencing used peripheral blood, obtained on day 0 of AZD1222 vaccination. Receptor source: an adult in good health.

This chain joins TRBV2 and TRBJ1-5, with TRBD1 as a possible D gene (5 bases). CDR1 and CDR2 (germline): SNHLY, FYNNEI. The CDR3 contains 12 residues. Trimming removed 7 bases at V and 7 bases at J, with 11 bases between. DNA of the CDR3: TGTGCCAGCAAGGCTGGGACGCAGCCCCAGCATTTT. Its translation: CASKAGTQPQHF.

This CDR3 reads CASSFSPGPQETQYF. The CDR3 DNA is TGTGCCAGCAGCTTTAGCCCCGGACCCCAAGAGACCCAGTACTTC. The chain carries TRBV9 and TRBJ2-5; D not certain. There are 15 residues in the CDR3. Per the germline V gene, CDR1 is SGDLS and CDR2 is YYNGEE. V lost 4 bases to trimming and J lost 1 base, with 14 bases between them.

This clone occurred once. The gene calls are TRBV28 and TRBJ1-5; tentative D call: TRBD1 (6 bases). V was cut by 6 bases and J by 5 bases, with 20 bases left in between. CDR1 MDHEN and CDR2 SYDVKM come from the germline V gene. The CDR3 runs to 16 residues. The CDR3 region is CASSLLGTRVYQPQHF. The DNA of the CDR3 is TGTGCCAGCAGCCTACTTGGGACAAGGGTCTATCAGCCCCAGCATTTT.

The V call is TRBV7-9, the J call TRBJ2-3; perhaps TRBD2 as D (6 bases). CDR3 length: 15 amino acids. Trimming stripped 3 bases from V and 3 bases from J, with 13 bases between. From germline, CDR1 is SEHNR and CDR2 FQNEAQ (reference sequence). CDR3 sequence (DNA): TGTGCCAGCAGCTTTGGTAATAGCGGAACAGATACGCAGTATTTT. It encodes CASSFGNSGTDTQYF.

The chain recombines TRBV2 with TRBJ2-5; the D gene is possibly TRBD2 (5 bases). The CDR3 consists of 15 residues. Germline CDR1 and CDR2: SNHLY and FYNNEI. Trimming removed 5 bases at V and 1 base at J, with 14 bases between. CDR3 coding DNA: TGTGCCAGCAGTCCGCTTATGGACTTCCAAGAGACCCAGTACTTC. Residues: CASSPLMDFQETQYF. The entire variable domain, with the rest obtained from reference TRBV2 and TRBJ2-5, is as follows: EPEVTQTPSHQVTQMGQEVILRCVPISNHLYFYWYRQILGQKVEFLVSFYNNEISEKSEIFDDQFSVERPDGSNFTLKIRSTKLEDSAMYFCASSPLMDFQETQYFGPGTRLLVL.